This TCR beta chain stems from a study of blood T cells in healthy people across ages. The donors, all healthy, were Caucasians living in Russia, aged roughly 6 to 100. Study-wide findings and caveats: Possibly confounding the expanded clonotype changes was the fact that donor CMV status was unknown. It was held that diversity estimates obtained from one million T cells represented underestimates.

A word on this clonotype: Antigen: not known.

CDR1 and CDR2 (germline): LNHNV, YYDKDF (reference sequence). This CDR3 is 15 amino acids long. V lost 3 bases and J 4 bases, leaving 13 bases between the germline ends. The authors ran a second PCR of about 6 to 12 cycles using a sample-barcoded 5' primer and a J-beta primer mix. Samples each returned at least 3 million CDR3-containing paired-end reads. Each CDR3 protein gets one entry after TCRdb re-called the 5' RACE reads with MiXCR. The sample has 650,000 to 1,000,000 distinct CDR3 sequences, about 36% seen once. The source of this sequence is a man aged 18 to 29 in good health. Sequences were obtained from blood. The chain joins TRBV15 to TRBJ2-1; no reliable D call. The CDR3 DNA reads TGTGCCACCAGCAGTGAAAAAACTCCGTACAATGAGCAGTTCTTC. Amino acids: CATSSEKTPYNEQFF.